What follows are 12 T cell receptor beta chains derived from one specimen sequenced in a study of T cell repertoires in cytomegalovirus infection. Antigens of these TCRs are unknown. TCRdb used MiXCR to reprocess the reads, holding one entry per CDR3 protein. The repertoire consists of some 920,000 distinct CDR3 sequences, with roughly 30% occurring once and the leading ten covering about 14%. The sequencing used cultured CD8+ T cells from PBMCs, collected from culture after CMV antigen stimulation. All receptors derive from a human donor in good health (CMV status not recorded). Some clones in this sample may be carry-over from other donors' samples.

This clonotype appeared a few times. The chain combines TRBV29-1 with TRBJ2-2; 10 nucleotides agree with TRBD1. In germline, CDR1 is SQVTM, CDR2 ANQGSEA. The junction had 3 bases not matched to a gene; V was cut back by 6 bases and J by 5 bases. The CDR3 spans 13 residues. The CDR3 coding sequence is TGCAGCGTCGGGACAGGGGATACCGGGGAGCTGTTTTTT. It is translated as CSVGTGDTGELFF.

The genes are TRBV7-9 and TRBJ1-1; 7 nucleotides agree with TRBD1. After removal of 5 bases from V and 3 bases from J, the junction contained 12 bases not matched to a gene. The CDR3 sequence is 16 residues long. Per the germline V gene, CDR1 is SEHNR and CDR2 is FQNEAQ (reference sequence). The CDR3 here is CASSQTGKMGDTEAFF. CDR3 coding DNA: TGTGCCAGCAGCCAGACAGGGAAAATGGGTGACACTGAAGCTTTCTTT.

The chain couples TRBV6-5 to TRBJ2-3; TRBD2 matches 8 bases. Germline loops: CDR1 MNHEY, CDR2 SVGAGI. This CDR3 contains 16 residues. J gave up 5 bases and V 0 bases, and 7 bases lay outside the gene matches. The CDR3 is CASSYSAGGHGDTQYF. CDR3 bases: TGTGCCAGCAGTTACTCGGCGGGGGGCCATGGAGATACGCAGTATTTT.

This chain connects TRBV28 to TRBJ1-2; no firm D call. Germline-derived CDR1 and CDR2 are MDHEN and SYDVKM. This CDR3 has 15 amino acids. The V end lost 4 bases, the J end lost 8 bases, and 20 bases lay between the germline ends. The CDR3 reads CASSSPLVFGGGYTF. DNA for the CDR3: TGTGCCAGCAGTTCACCGTTAGTTTTCGGCGGGGGCTACACCTTC.

The chain joins TRBV7-9 to TRBJ2-3; D is uncertain. Trimming stripped 5 bases from V and 6 bases from J, with 18 bases between. There are 15 residues in the CDR3. Per the germline V gene, CDR1 is SEHNR and CDR2 is FQNEAQ (reference sequence). The CDR3 is CASSQQEGQVDTQYF. The CDR3 bases are TGTGCCAGCAGCCAGCAAGAAGGGCAGGTGGATACGCAGTATTTT.

CDR3 amino acids: CASSLAPLGGDTQYF. The CDR3 nucleotides are TGTGCCAGCAGCTTAGCCCCCCTGGGGGGAGATACGCAGTATTTT. The gene calls are TRBV7-2 and TRBJ2-3, with D perhaps TRBD2 (6 bases). In germline, CDR1 is SGHTA, CDR2 FQGNSA. The germline V and J ends were trimmed by 0 bases and 5 bases, with 12 bases remaining between them. The CDR3 spans 15 residues.

This clonotype has a handful of counts. The V and J genes are TRBV7-2 and TRBJ2-7; D might be TRBD1 (5 bases). V dropped 5 bases and J dropped 5 bases, with 16 bases sitting between them. The CDR3 has 14 residues. Germline CDR1 is SGHTA and CDR2 is FQGNSA. CDR3: CASSPLLGVDEQYF. CDR3 bases: TGTGCCAGCAGCCCCCTTCTAGGGGTTGACGAGCAGTACTTC. Full variable domain (missing parts from reference TRBV7-2 and TRBJ2-7): GAGVSQSPSNKVTEKGKDVELRCDPISGHTALYWYRQSLGQGLEFLIYFQGNSAPDKSGLPSDRFSAERTGGSVSTLTIQRTQQEDSAVYLCASSPLLGVDEQYFGPGTRLTVT.

This clonotype was detected only a few times. The chain is built from TRBV5-1 and TRBJ1-3; weak D call: TRBD1 (5 bases). The V end was cut by 4 bases, the J end by 2 bases, with 13 bases between. The CDR3 is made up of 15 amino acids. CDR1 and CDR2 (germline): SGHRS, YFSETQ. The CDR3 DNA reads TGCGCCAGCAGCCGAGGTGCCAGGGCTGGAAACACCATATATTTT. This encodes CASSRGARAGNTIYF.

V usage is TRBV7-9 and J usage is TRBJ1-3; D is uncertain. This CDR3 contains 17 residues. V gave up 4 bases and J gave up 4 bases, with 20 bases separating them. CDR1 and CDR2 (germline): SEHNR, FQNEAQ (reference sequence). The DNA of the CDR3 is TGTGCCAGCAGCTCCTCCCCGGACTCCCTGGGCGGAAACACCATATATTTT. This translates into CASSSSPDSLGGNTIYF. The variable domain in full, with the rest retrieved from reference TRBV7-9 and TRBJ1-3, is DTGVSQNPRHKITKRGQNVTFRCDPISEHNRLYWYRQTLGQGPEFLTYFQNEAQLEKSRLLSDRFSAERPKGSFSTLEIQRTEQGDSAMYLCASSSSPDSLGGNTIYFGEGSWLTVV.

The chain employs TRBV6-5 and TRBJ1-2; D uncertain. Germline V gives CDR1 MNHEY, CDR2 SVGAGI. This CDR3 region has 14 residues. The V end was cut by 5 bases, the J end by 2 bases, with 12 bases between. CDR3 sequence: CASSPHHENYGYTF. The DNA of the CDR3 is TGTGCCAGCAGTCCCCATCACGAGAACTATGGCTACACCTTC.

V gene TRBV7-9 combines with J gene TRBJ1-4, with 10 positions matching TRBD1. Germline CDR1 is SEHNR and CDR2 is FQNEAQ (reference sequence). J gave up 8 bases and V 7 bases, and 10 bases lay outside the gene matches. The CDR3 consists of 15 residues. The chain's CDR3 is CASTGTGARGEKLFF. The CDR3 nucleotides are TGTGCCAGCACCGGGACAGGGGCCCGGGGGGAAAAACTGTTTTTT.

This clonotype appeared a few times. The V and J genes are TRBV6-2 or TRBV6-3 and TRBJ2-3; 8 bases fit TRBD2. Germline V gives CDR1 MNHEY, CDR2 SVGEGT. The V and J ends lost 4 bases and 5 bases, in that order; junction bases with no gene match: 5. The CDR3 has 14 amino acids. The CDR3 spells CASSSGLAEDTQYF. The DNA for the CDR3 is TGTGCCAGCAGTTCTGGACTAGCAGAAGATACGCAGTATTTT.